These T cell receptor beta chains were read from a single sample in a study of regulatory T cells in long-lasting Graves disease. TCRdb ran MiXCR on the multiplex PCR reads and lists one entry per CDR3 protein. Of about 470,000 distinct CDR3 sequences listed, about 17% are singletons. The sample was also reused in another study, on T cells in Graves' hyperthyroidism and ophthalmopathy.

The source was peripheral blood mononuclear cells (PBMCs), collected at new diagnosis, from a patient treated with antithyroid drugs. Receptor source: a middle-aged man with Graves disease. The CDR3 runs from the conserved cysteine through the conserved F or W. D genes are given only for firm matches. Not every row has a clone size; where given, it reads once, few, many or a size class.

>TRBD1|TRBJ2-5|TRBV28|.
TGTGCCAGCAGAACCTCCGGACAGGGGGCCCAAGAGACCCAGTACTTC
CASRTSGQGAQETQYF
>.|TRBJ2-7|TRBV28|many
TGTGCCAGCAGTACCCCATCCGGATCCTACGAGCAGTACTTC
CASSTPSGSYEQYF
>.|TRBJ2-3|TRBV20-1|few
TGCAGTGCTAGTACTCAGCTTGTGACAGATACGCAGTATTTT
CSASTQLVTDTQYF
>TRBD2|TRBJ2-2|TRBV15|few
TGTGCCACCAGCGCAGCGGGAGATACCGGGGAGCTGTTTTTT
CATSAAGDTGELFF
>.|TRBJ2-7|TRBV2|many
TGTGCCAGCAGTGAACCCCCCGGGCTACCCTACGAGCAGTACTTC
CASSEPPGLPYEQYF
>.|TRBJ1-2|TRBV28|many
TGTGCCAGCAGTTTTCGTCGAGGTTTACCCTATGGCTACACCTTC
CASSFRRGLPYGYTF
>.|TRBJ1-1|TRBV27|many
TGTGCCAGCAGTTTAGGAGGGCCGAACACTGAAGCTTTCTTT
CASSLGGPNTEAFF
>.|TRBJ1-1|TRBV28|many
TGTGCCAGCAGTACGTACGACGGGAACACTGAAGCTTTCTTT
CASSTYDGNTEAFF
>.|TRBJ1-4|TRBV12-5|few
TGTGCTAGTGGTTTGGGTCAGGGAGGAGAAAAACTGTTTTTT
CASGLGQGGEKLFF
>.|TRBJ2-3|TRBV6-2/TRBV6-3|many
TGTGCCAGCAGTTACGCTGACACCCGGACAGATACGCAGTATTTT
CASSYADTRTDTQYF
>.|TRBJ2-1|TRBV7-9|many
TGTGCCAGCAGCTTAGGAGCGTCCCCTTCCTACAATGAGCAGTTCTTC
CASSLGASPSYNEQFF
>.|TRBJ2-2|TRBV7-9|few
TGTGCCAGCACCCAGGCGCCCGGACCGATAAACACCGGGGAGCTGTTTTTT
CASTQAPGPINTGELFF
>.|TRBJ2-7|TRBV28|many
TGTGCCAGCACCTCGACAGTCAACGAGCAGTACTTC
CASTSTVNEQYF
>.|TRBJ1-5|TRBV12-3/TRBV12-4|many
TGTGCCAGCAGTTTAGTTCGGGGCGGTGGGAGTCAGCCCCAGCATTTT
CASSLVRGGGSQPQHF
>.|TRBJ2-3|TRBV7-3|many
TGTGCCAGCAGCTTATTCGGACCAACAGATACGCAGTATTTT
CASSLFGPTDTQYF
>.|TRBJ1-4|TRBV28|many
TGTGCCAGCAGTTTGAGTGAAAAACTGTTTTTT
CASSLSEKLFF
>.|TRBJ2-1|TRBV2|many
TGTGCCAGCAGCTTACCCGGGGGCTCCTACAATGAGCAGTTCTTC
CASSLPGGSYNEQFF
>TRBD2|TRBJ2-7|TRBV7-9|.
TGTGCCAGCAAGCGGGAGGGGTCCTACGACCAGTACTTC
CASKREGSYDQYF
>TRBD2|TRBJ2-5|TRBV2|.
TGTGCCAGCACCCGGACTAGCGGGCTTGAGACCCAGTACTTC
CASTRTSGLETQYF
>.|TRBJ1-5|TRBV12-5|.
TGTGCTAGTGGTTCCCAAACCGACACAGGGCTTTACCAGCCCCAGCATTTT
CASGSQTDTGLYQPQHF
>TRBD1|TRBJ2-2|TRBV6-1|few
TGTGCCAGCAGTGACAGACAGGGTGGGGGCACCGGGGAGCTGTTTTTT
CASSDRQGGGTGELFF
>.|TRBJ2-3|TRBV5-1|many
TGTGCCAGCAGCTTGGAGGGTACAGATACGCAGTATTTT
CASSLEGTDTQYF
>.|TRBJ2-7|TRBV20-1|.
TGCAGTGCCCACGGGCCTTGGAGCTCCTACGAGCAGTACTTC
CSAHGPWSSYEQYF